This T cell receptor beta chain was captured by sequencing in a study of vaccination effects on CD4 cells after COVID-19. Using immunoSEQ multiplex PCR, the repertoire was profiled, and TCRdb retains in-frame clones only, with some absent. The sample holds about 54,000 clones, around 70% seen once. Note on this clone: Its antigen remains unidentified.

V dropped 3 bases and J dropped 10; count of bases not matched to a gene: 10. The CDR3 runs to 15 residues. In germline, CDR1 is SGHRS, CDR2 YFSETQ. Before sequencing, viral peptide pools were used by the ViraFEST assay to expand antigen-specific CD4+ T cells. After about 10 days in culture, the CD4+ T cells were isolated. According to the study, vaccine recipients showed no prior SARS-CoV-2 infection and negative nucleocapsid antibodies. The specimen was CD4+ T cells from PBMCs cultured with SARS-CoV-2 spike peptides, collected before COVID-19 vaccination. The sequence was collected from a human donor who received a COVID-19 vaccine. The gene calls are TRBV5-1 and TRBJ2-1; 10 nucleotides agree with TRBD1. In DNA form, the CDR3 reads TGCGCCAGCAGCTCCGGGACAGGGGTGTCCGACGAGCAGTTCTTC. Its translation is CASSSGTGVSDEQFF.